A selection of T cell receptor beta chains follows, all from one sample in a study of Ad26.COV2.S vaccination and SARS-CoV-2 variants. TCRdb keeps only in-frame clones here, not all; method: immunoSEQ multiplex PCR. Of hundreds of thousands of clones in the sample, 87% were seen once. Material: peripheral blood, obtained in a trial of Ad26.COV2.S vaccine versus placebo. Receptors were obtained from a person between 18 and 60 years old who received the Ad26.COV2.S COVID-19 vaccine or a placebo. CDR3s include the opening cysteine and the closing phenylalanine or tryptophan. Fields, in order: D gene, V gene, J gene, clone size, CDR3 DNA, CDR3 protein. A D gene is named only where the DNA matches it firmly. Only some rows state a clone size, as once, few, many or a class for expanded clones.

D: -; V: TRBV7-3; J: TRBJ2-1; size: -; DNA: TGTGCCAGCACCGATCGGGGCGATAGCTCCTACAATGAGCAGTTCTTC; CDR3: CASTDRGDSSYNEQFF
D: -; V: TRBV24-1; J: TRBJ1-1; size: -; DNA: TGTGCCACGCAGTCAAGTGACACTGAAGCTTTCTTT; CDR3: CATQSSDTEAFF
D: -; V: TRBV4-1; J: TRBJ1-2; size: -; DNA: TGCGCCAGCAGCCCTGGACAGCTTAACTATGGCTACACCTTC; CDR3: CASSPGQLNYGYTF
D: -; V: TRBV7-9; J: TRBJ2-3; size: -; DNA: TGTGCCAGCAGCTTCGACAGGGCCCCTAGCGAAGATACGCAGTATTTT; CDR3: CASSFDRAPSEDTQYF
D: -; V: TRBV2; J: TRBJ1-1; size: -; DNA: TGTGCCAGCACTCAGGGATTGAACACTGAAGCTTTCTTT; CDR3: CASTQGLNTEAFF
D: TRBD1; V: TRBV10-2; J: TRBJ1-1; size: -; DNA: TGCGCCAGCAGGACCGGGACAGCGAACACTGAAGCTTTCTTT; CDR3: CASRTGTANTEAFF
D: -; V: TRBV6-5; J: TRBJ2-5; size: -; DNA: TGTGCCAGCAGTTACACGGGAGCACAAGAGACCCAGTACTTC; CDR3: CASSYTGAQETQYF
D: TRBD1; V: TRBV11-2; J: TRBJ1-2; size: -; DNA: TGTGCCAGCAGCCATTGGGGGGGGACAGGGGAGTACAACTATGGCTACACCTTC; CDR3: CASSHWGGTGEYNYGYTF
D: TRBD1; V: TRBV12-3/TRBV12-4; J: TRBJ1-4; size: -; DNA: TGTGCCAGCAGTTCAGGGGGAGGCAAGAAACTGTTTTTT; CDR3: CASSSGGGKKLFF
D: -; V: TRBV29-1; J: TRBJ1-2; size: few; DNA: TGCAGCGTTGGGGGGGGCAATGGCTACACCTTC; CDR3: CSVGGGNGYTF
D: -; V: TRBV7-9; J: TRBJ2-2; size: -; DNA: TGTGCCAGCAGCTTGGAGGGATTCGGCGGGGAGCTGTTTTTT; CDR3: CASSLEGFGGELFF
D: -; V: TRBV29-1; J: TRBJ1-1; size: -; DNA: TGCAGCGTTACAAGGGGGGCGATAAACACTGAAGCTTTCTTT; CDR3: CSVTRGAINTEAFF
D: -; V: TRBV24-1; J: TRBJ2-3; size: -; DNA: TGTGCCACCAGTTCTGGAGATACGCAGTATTTT; CDR3: CATSSGDTQYF
D: -; V: TRBV2; J: TRBJ1-4; size: -; DNA: TGTGCCAGCAAGTTCAACTCTAATGAAAAACTGTTTTTT; CDR3: CASKFNSNEKLFF
D: -; V: TRBV27; J: TRBJ1-5; size: few; DNA: TGTGCCAGCAGTCCAGGGCAGCCGAATCAGCCCCAGCATTTT; CDR3: CASSPGQPNQPQHF